These 12 T cell receptor beta chains came from one sample sequenced in a study of T cells in Graves' hyperthyroidism and ophthalmopathy. Regions amplified from RNA transcripts were the TCR beta CDR3 regions. The TCR CDR3 first-round RT-PCR relied on the HTBI primer set. Each CDR3 protein gets one entry after TCRdb re-called the multiplex PCR reads with MiXCR. The data hold 400,000 to 500,000 distinct CDR3 sequences, with about 14% observed a single time. Material: blood. The receptors were sampled from a man between 18 and 35 years old with Graves' ophthalmopathy.

The chain combines TRBV2 with TRBJ2-3; 8 bases are shared with TRBD2. From germline, CDR1 is SNHLY and CDR2 FYNNEI. The CDR3 runs to 17 residues. The J segment lost 2 bases and the V segment lost 6 bases, leaving 13 bases of the junction unmatched. This CDR3 is CASRRTGGRRSTDTQYF. CDR3 bases: TGTGCCAGCAGGCGTACTGGCGGGAGGAGATCCACAGATACGCAGTATTTT.

Ten or more counts support this clonotype. The chain couples TRBV5-6 to TRBJ2-2, with D possibly matching TRBD1 (6 bases). Germline values: CDR1 SGHDT, CDR2 YYEEEE. The CDR3 is made up of 16 amino acids. V was shortened by 0 bases and J by 4 bases, with 13 bases between the two germline ends. The CDR3 DNA is TGTGCCAGCAGCTTGGCAGGGGCCCGTCCCACCGGGGAGCTGTTTTTT. Protein product: CASSLAGARPTGELFF.

This clonotype showed up just a few times. The chain recombines TRBV2 with TRBJ1-2; D is undetermined. This CDR3 has 13 residues. Germline CDR1 and CDR2: SNHLY and FYNNEI. V lost 2 bases and J lost 4, with 8 bases in between. CDR3 bases: TGTGCCAGCAGTGAACCGGGCAGCTATGGCTACACCTTC. Translating it yields CASSEPGSYGYTF.

This clonotype was found many times. The rearrangement links TRBV2 to TRBJ2-3, with TRBD2 identical over 12 bases. V was clipped by 6 bases and J by 2 bases; unmatched bases: 9. This CDR3 has 17 amino acids. CDR1 is SNHLY and CDR2 is FYNNEI in the germline V gene. CDR3 nucleotide sequence: TGTGCCAGCAGCACCCGTCGACTAGCGGGAGCCACAGATACGCAGTATTTT. It yields the protein CASSTRRLAGATDTQYF.

The V and J genes are TRBV6-1 and TRBJ2-1; 16 bases map to TRBD2. Germline values: CDR1 MNHNS, CDR2 SASEGT. The CDR3 is 17 amino acids. The V segment lost 4 bases and the J segment 8 bases; nucleotides outside the gene matches: 8. CDR3 nucleotides: TGTGCCAGCAGTGCCGGGACTAGCGGGAGGGCTAAGCATGAGCAGTTCTTC. This codes for CASSAGTSGRAKHEQFF.

This clonotype was recorded many times. The V and J genes are TRBV18 and TRBJ2-5; 9 bases match TRBD1. The CDR3 covers 16 residues. Trimming removed 5 bases from V and 4 bases from J; junction bases left unmatched: 11. Germline loops: CDR1 KGHSH, CDR2 LQKENI. The CDR3 bases are TGTGCCAGCTCATCCGTTCGACAGGGGGGTTCAGAGACCCAGTACTTC. Its protein is CASSSVRQGGSETQYF. Filled out from reference TRBV18 and TRBJ2-5, the complete variable domain reads NAGVMQNPRHLVRRRGQEARLRCSPMKGHSHVYWYRQLPEEGLKFMVYLQKENIIDESGMPKERFSAEFPKEGPSILRIQQVVRGDSAAYFCASSSVRQGGSETQYFGPGTRLLVL.

This clonotype was recorded many times. CDR3 DNA: TGTGCCAGCAGGCCCAACAATGAGCAGTTCTTC. Residues: CASRPNNEQFF. The V and J genes are TRBV2 and TRBJ2-1, with D uncertain. This CDR3 has 11 residues. Looked up from germline, CDR1 is SNHLY and CDR2 is FYNNEI. V was trimmed by 6 bases and J by 5 bases, leaving 5 bases between them.

Ten or more counts support this clonotype. The chain couples TRBV6-1 to TRBJ2-1, with 15 bases identical to TRBD2. With V trimmed by 7 bases and J by 8 bases, 6 bases remained unmatched. This CDR3 region has 15 residues. Germline CDR1 reads MNHNS; CDR2 reads SASEGT. The CDR3 sequence is CASNSGLAGGDEQFF. The CDR3 DNA sequence: TGTGCCAGCAACTCGGGACTAGCGGGAGGAGATGAGCAGTTCTTC.

This clonotype was seen repeatedly, ten times or more. The gene calls are TRBV11-2 and TRBJ2-7; 9 bases are shared with TRBD2. The J segment lost 4 bases and the V segment lost 5 bases, leaving 6 bases of the junction unmatched. The CDR3 is made up of 14 amino acids. Per the germline V gene, CDR1 is SGHAT and CDR2 is FQNNGV. CDR3: CASSHSGRRYEQYF. The CDR3 nucleotides are TGTGCCAGCAGCCATAGCGGGAGACGATACGAGCAGTACTTC.

This clonotype was counted ten times or more. The chain carries TRBV20-1 and TRBJ2-7, with 10 bases lining up with TRBD2. Germline CDR1 DFQATT, CDR2 SNEGSKA (reference sequence). This CDR3 is 13 amino acids long. V lost 5 bases and J lost 6; bases outside the gene matches: 7. In nucleotides, the CDR3 is TGCAGTGCTCCTAGCGGGAGTGATGGCGAGCAGTACTTC. Protein sequence: CSAPSGSDGEQYF.

This clonotype was detected ten times or more. The V and J genes are TRBV5-1 and TRBJ2-1; perhaps D is TRBD1 or TRBD2 (6 bases each). This CDR3 has 15 amino acids. The V gene lost 1 base and the J gene lost 2 bases, with 10 bases spanning the gap. CDR1 and CDR2 from the germline V gene are SGHRS and YFSETQ. CDR3 nucleotide sequence: TGCGCCAGCAGCTTGTCAGGGGAGGCCTACAATGAGCAGTTCTTC. As protein: CASSLSGEAYNEQFF.

CDR3 loop: CASSLQGTITDTQYF. The DNA of the CDR3 is TGTGCCAGCAGCTTGCAGGGGACCATCACAGATACGCAGTATTTT. The chain combines TRBV7-9 with TRBJ2-3, with a possible D match to TRBD1 (6 bases). CDR3 size: 15 residues. Germline CDR1 SEHNR, CDR2 FQNEAQ (reference sequence). V lost 3 bases and J 2 bases, leaving 12 bases between the germline ends.